Given below is one TCR beta chain in context. The antigen is not known. The CDR3 totals 16 residues. The germline V gene encodes CDR1 MGHRA and CDR2 YSYEKL. The V gene end was trimmed by 0 bases and the J gene end by 5 bases; junction bases not matched to a gene: 8. This record comes from a study of shared clonotypes between healthy human individuals. Findings of the study overall: Lower generation probabilities were found for non-shared clonotypes than for those shared by all four donors.

Genomic DNA belonging to each subset was distributed in equal measure over several immunoSEQ plates. This table comes from immunoSEQ multiplex PCR, and its TCRdb copy is limited to in-frame clones, with some not included. The sample has more than 2 million clones, around 95% seen once. The chain employs TRBV4-1 and TRBJ2-3; the match to TRBD2 covers 7 bases. Sequencing input: naive CD4+ T cells sorted from blood. Subset in this sample: CD45RA+ positively selected. The origin of this receptor is a young man in good health. CDR3 in amino acids: CASSQEVAGAVDTQYF. The CDR3 DNA sequence: TGCGCCAGCAGCCAAGAAGTCGCGGGAGCGGTAGATACGCAGTATTTT.